The 20 T cell receptor beta chains below all came from one sample that was sequenced in a study of blood T cells in healthy people across ages. Combining a sample-barcoded 5' primer with a J-beta primer mix, a second PCR ran for roughly 6 to 12 cycles. TCRdb re-derived calls from the 5' RACE reads in MiXCR, one entry per CDR3 protein. There are approximately 810,000 distinct CDR3 sequences in the sample; more than 25% occur only once, and roughly a sixth lies in the top ten. Material for sequencing was blood. These receptors came from a woman over 75 in good health.

About this clonotype: A single base separates this from a much larger clone, so it may be a read error. V is TRBV24-1 and J is TRBJ2-3, with D unclear. The ends were cut back, 9 bases at V and 7 bases at J, with 10 bases in the middle. The V gene's germline CDR1 is KGHDR and CDR2 SFDVKD. The CDR3 totals 11 residues. Written as DNA, the CDR3 is TGTGCCACCGGTGGTATCAATACGCAGTATTTT. This translates into CATGGINTQYF.

This clonotype was picked up a small number of times. The chain uses TRBV7-2 and TRBJ2-3; the D call may be TRBD1 or TRBD2 (5 bases each). This CDR3 has 17 residues. Germline V gene sequence: CDR1 SGHTA, CDR2 FQGNSA. The ends were cut back, 5 bases at V and 3 bases at J, with 21 bases in the middle. CDR3 DNA: TGTGCCAGCAGCCCAAGGGATGAGGGGCAGTCAACAGATACGCAGTATTTT. Protein sequence: CASSPRDEGQSTDTQYF.

V and J are TRBV6-5 and TRBJ1-1, with D uncertain. The CDR3 loop spans 15 amino acids. Germline V lookup: CDR1 MNHEY, CDR2 SVGAGI. V was clipped by 3 bases and J by 0 bases, with 11 bases between them. The CDR3 nucleotides read TGTGCCAGCAGTTATAAGAAGGGAGTGAACACTGAAGCTTTCTTT. Translated: CASSYKKGVNTEAFF.

This clonotype was seen many times. This chain uses TRBV20-1 with TRBJ1-6; D call uncertain. V lost 1 base, J lost 0 bases, and 10 bases lay in between. The CDR3 covers 16 residues. CDR1 and CDR2 from the germline V gene are DFQATT and SNEGSKA (reference sequence). CDR3 DNA: TGCAGTGCTAGAGGCCCTGGGAGCTCCTATAATTCACCCCTCCACTTT. Amino acids: CSARGPGSSYNSPLHF.

Details on this clonotype: An end of the junction does not agree with germline; a read error may underlie this. J is TRBJ2-1 and V is TRBV2; possibly TRBD2 for D (6 bases). CDR3 length: 14 residues. Germline V CDR1 and CDR2: SNHLY, FYNNEI. CDR3 sequence: CAGRRRGSYNEQFF. The CDR3 nucleotides read TGTGCCGGCAGACGGAGGGGATCCTACAATGAGCAGTTCTTC. Full variable domain (outside the CDR3, taken from reference TRBV2 and TRBJ2-1): EPEVTQTPSHQVTQMGQEVILRCVPISNHLYFYWYRQILGQKVEFLVSFYNNEISEKSEIFDDQFSVERPDGSNFTLKIRSTKLEDSAMYFCAGRRRGSYNEQFFGPGTRLTVL.

This clonotype turned up a few times. V usage is TRBV18 and J usage is TRBJ2-1; D may be TRBD1 (7 bases). The CDR3 has 16 residues. V lost 0 bases and J lost 7, with 16 bases in between. CDR1 is KGHSH and CDR2 is LQKENI in the germline V gene. CDR3 DNA sequence: TGTGCCAGCTCACCACCGTCAGGGGGACTTAAGAATGAGCAGTTCTTC. It translates to CASSPPSGGLKNEQFF.

This clonotype was seen ten or more times. The chain has TRBV20-1 and TRBJ2-3; the D gene is possibly TRBD1 (6 bases). In germline, CDR1 is DFQATT, CDR2 SNEGSKA (reference sequence). This CDR3 spans 15 amino acids. V lost 2 bases to trimming and J lost 6 bases, with 18 bases between them. The CDR3 DNA reads as TGCAGTGCTAGATCCGCCTTAACAGGGCTTGATACGCAGTATTTT. It translates to CSARSALTGLDTQYF.

Notes on this clonotype: The junction differs from germline at one of its ends, possibly a read error. CDR3 residues: CASSQDKYLGKLFF. The CDR3 coding sequence is TGCGCCAGCAGTCAAGACAAATATCTGGGGAAACTGTTTTTT. The chain combines TRBV4-3 with TRBJ1-4, with D unresolved. CDR3 length: 14 residues. Germline CDR1 LGHNA, CDR2 YSLEER.

Ten or more counts support this clonotype. This chain links TRBV5-6 with TRBJ1-5; 7 nucleotides agree with TRBD1. Trimming removed 1 base from V and 3 bases from J; junction bases left unmatched: 4. This CDR3 contains 15 residues. CDR1 is SGHDT and CDR2 is YYEEEE in the germline V gene. This CDR3 is CASSLSGQVNQPQHF. CDR3 sequence (DNA): TGTGCCAGCAGCTTGAGTGGACAGGTCAATCAGCCCCAGCATTTT.

This clonotype has ten or more counts. The chain uses TRBV12-3 or TRBV12-4 and TRBJ1-5; D uncertain. The V and J ends lost 6 bases and 9 bases respectively, with 21 bases between them. The CDR3 totals 15 residues. The CDR3 reads CASSRYRAVAGPQHF. The CDR3 DNA follows: TGTGCCAGCAGCCGATATCGGGCGGTCGCGGGGCCCCAGCATTTT.

The rearrangement links TRBV2 to TRBJ1-2, with 7 positions matching TRBD1. V was pared by 7 bases and J by 1 base, with 12 bases of the junction left unmatched. The CDR3 is made up of 16 amino acids. Germline loops: CDR1 SNHLY, CDR2 FYNNEI. CDR3 amino acids: CASTRQGRGLNYGYTF. As DNA, the CDR3 is TGTGCCAGCACCCGACAGGGCAGAGGCCTTAACTATGGCTACACCTTC.

This clonotype appeared a few times. The V gene is TRBV6-5, the J gene TRBJ1-2, with TRBD1 identical over 8 bases. Germline V gene lookup returns CDR1 MNHEY and CDR2 SVGAGI. J gave up 8 bases and V 2 bases, and 7 bases lay outside the gene matches. CDR3 length equals 14 residues. The CDR3 loop is CASSYDDRGLGYTF. CDR3 sequence (DNA): TGTGCCAGCAGTTACGATGACAGGGGATTAGGCTACACCTTC.

The chain combines TRBV5-1 with TRBJ2-7, with a possible D match to TRBD1 (5 bases). Germline V gene data show CDR1 as SGHRS and CDR2 as YFSETQ. Deletions cut 0 bases from V and 10 bases from J, with 14 bases between. The CDR3 runs to 13 residues. DNA of the CDR3: TGCGCCAGCAGCTTGGTCCCAGGGCAGCTCCAGTACTTC. Translating it yields CASSLVPGQLQYF.

This clonotype showed up many times. V usage is TRBV5-1 and J usage is TRBJ2-7; D possibly corresponds to TRBD1 (6 bases). V lost 7 bases and J 0 bases, leaving 20 bases between the germline ends. The CDR3 spans 16 residues. Germline-derived CDR1 and CDR2 are SGHRS and YFSETQ. DNA of the CDR3: TGCGCCAGCTGCGAGGACAGCCAACCGAGCTCCTACGAGCAGTACTTC. It specifies CASCEDSQPSSYEQYF.

This clonotype was seen repeatedly, ten times or more. The chain couples TRBV10-3 to TRBJ2-1; D gene uncertain. V shed 4 bases and J shed 2 bases, with 9 bases lying between them. The CDR3 totals 14 residues. From germline, CDR1 is ENHRY and CDR2 SYGVKD. The CDR3 nucleotides are TGTGCCATCAGTGTCTCTGGCACCTACAATGAGCAGTTCTTC. This codes for CAISVSGTYNEQFF.

This clonotype appeared many times. The chain is built from TRBV7-2 and TRBJ2-5; 8 nucleotides agree with TRBD2. The junction had 14 bases not matched to a gene; V was cut back by 4 bases and J by 4 bases. The germline V gene has CDR1 SGHTA and CDR2 FQGNSA. CDR3 length: 17 amino acids. CDR3 amino acids: CASSSGLGGGSGETQYF. The CDR3 nucleotides read TGTGCCAGCAGCTCGGGACTAGGGGGGGGTAGTGGAGAGACCCAGTACTTC.

In regard to this clonotype: This may come from a read error, since a much larger clone is one base off. The J gene is TRBJ2-5, the V gene TRBV2; tentatively, D is TRBD1 (5 bases). The germline V gene has CDR1 SNHLY and CDR2 FYNNEI. CDR3 length: 14 residues. In DNA, the CDR3 is TGTGCCAGCAGGGGGCATTTTGGCCAAGAGGCCCAGTACTTC. This encodes CASRGHFGQEAQYF.

This clonotype was observed a handful of times. The chain recombines TRBV7-2 with TRBJ1-5; D remains ambiguous. The CDR3 is 14 amino acids. Deletions cut 5 bases from V and 3 bases from J, with 11 bases between. CDR1 is SGHTA and CDR2 is FQGNSA in the germline V gene. Written as DNA, the CDR3 is TGTGCCAGCAGCGAAAGATGGATCAATCAGCCCCAGCATTTT. Its translation is CASSERWINQPQHF. The variable domain in full, completed from reference TRBV7-2 and TRBJ1-5, reads GAGVSQSPSNKVTEKGKDVELRCDPISGHTALYWYRQSLGQGLEFLIYFQGNSAPDKSGLPSDRFSAERTGGSVSTLTIQRTQQEDSAVYLCASSERWINQPQHFGDGTRLSIL.

This chain uses TRBV20-1 with TRBJ2-3; D unresolved. The CDR3 length is 15 residues. Deletions cut 3 bases from V and 0 bases from J, with 13 bases between. CDR1 is DFQATT and CDR2 is SNEGSKA in the germline V gene (reference sequence). The CDR3 sequence is CSASYRLTSTDTQYF. The CDR3 DNA reads TGCAGTGCTAGCTACCGACTGACTAGCACAGATACGCAGTATTTT.

This clonotype is a singleton in its sample. V and J are TRBV29-1 and TRBJ2-1, with 7 bases aligning to TRBD2. This CDR3 region has 12 residues. Unmatched junction bases numbered 7, after V lost 7 bases and J lost 7 bases. Germline CDR1 is SQVTM and CDR2 is ANQGSEA. CDR3 loop: CSARRGENEQFF. The DNA for the CDR3 is TGCAGCGCTCGTCGGGGGGAGAATGAGCAGTTCTTC.